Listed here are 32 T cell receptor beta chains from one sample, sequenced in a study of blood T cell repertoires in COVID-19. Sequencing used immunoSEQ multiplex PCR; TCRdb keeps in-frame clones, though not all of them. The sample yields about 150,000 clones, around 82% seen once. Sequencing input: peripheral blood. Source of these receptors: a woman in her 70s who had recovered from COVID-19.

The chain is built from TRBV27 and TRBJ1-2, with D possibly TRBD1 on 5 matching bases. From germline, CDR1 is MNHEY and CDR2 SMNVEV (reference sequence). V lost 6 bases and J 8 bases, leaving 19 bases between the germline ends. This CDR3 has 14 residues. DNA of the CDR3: TGTGCCAGCAGATGGCCCGGGACTAACAGGGGCTACACCTTC. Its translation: CASRWPGTNRGYTF.

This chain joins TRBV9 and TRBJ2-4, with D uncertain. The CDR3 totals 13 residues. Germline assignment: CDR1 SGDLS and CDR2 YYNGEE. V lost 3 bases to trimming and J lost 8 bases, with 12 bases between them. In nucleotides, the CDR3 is TGTGCCAGCAGCGACACCACCTTGGACATTCAGTACTTC. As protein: CASSDTTLDIQYF.

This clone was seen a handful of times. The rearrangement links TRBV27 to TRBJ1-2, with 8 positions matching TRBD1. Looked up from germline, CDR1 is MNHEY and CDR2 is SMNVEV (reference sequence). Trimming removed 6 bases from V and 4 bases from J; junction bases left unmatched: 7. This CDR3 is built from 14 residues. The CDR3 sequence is CASRQQGALYGYTF. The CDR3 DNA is TGTGCCAGCAGGCAGCAGGGGGCCCTCTATGGCTACACCTTC.

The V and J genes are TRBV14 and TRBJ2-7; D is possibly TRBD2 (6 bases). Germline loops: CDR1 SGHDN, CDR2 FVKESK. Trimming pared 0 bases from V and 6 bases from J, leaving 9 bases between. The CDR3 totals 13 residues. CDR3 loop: CASSQDLEGEQYF. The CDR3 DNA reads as TGTGCCAGCAGCCAAGATCTGGAGGGCGAGCAGTACTTC.

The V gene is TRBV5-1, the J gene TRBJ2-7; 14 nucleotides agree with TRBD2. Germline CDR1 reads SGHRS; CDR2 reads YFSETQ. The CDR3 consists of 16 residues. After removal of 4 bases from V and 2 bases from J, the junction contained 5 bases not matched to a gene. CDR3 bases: TGCGCCAGCAGCCCAAGGGGACTAGCGGGGGCCTACGAGCAGTACTTC. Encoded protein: CASSPRGLAGAYEQYF.

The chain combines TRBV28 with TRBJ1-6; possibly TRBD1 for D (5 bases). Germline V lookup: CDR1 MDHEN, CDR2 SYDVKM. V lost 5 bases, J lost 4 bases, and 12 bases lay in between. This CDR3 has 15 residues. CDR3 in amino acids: CASSIRVGYNSPLHF. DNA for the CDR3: TGTGCCAGCAGTATCAGGGTAGGGTATAATTCACCCCTCCACTTT. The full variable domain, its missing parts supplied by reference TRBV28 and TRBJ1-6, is DVKVTQSSRYLVKRTGEKVFLECVQDMDHENMFWYRQDPGLGLRLIYFSYDVKMKEKGDIPEGYSVSREKKERFSLILESASTNQTSMYLCASSIRVGYNSPLHFGNGTRLTVT.

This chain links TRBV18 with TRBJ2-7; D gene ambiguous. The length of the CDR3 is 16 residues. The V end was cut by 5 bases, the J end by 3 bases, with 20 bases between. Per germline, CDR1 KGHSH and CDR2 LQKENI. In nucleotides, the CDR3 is TGTGCCAGCTCAACCGAGAGTGTGGAGCCCCTCTACGAGCAGTACTTC. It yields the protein CASSTESVEPLYEQYF.

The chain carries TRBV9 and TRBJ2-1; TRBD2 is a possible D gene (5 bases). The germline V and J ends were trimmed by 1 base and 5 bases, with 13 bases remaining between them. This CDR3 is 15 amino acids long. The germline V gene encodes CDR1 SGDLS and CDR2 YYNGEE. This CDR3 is CASSVSGLAHNEQFF. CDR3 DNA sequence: TGTGCCAGCAGCGTAAGTGGGCTAGCCCACAATGAGCAGTTCTTC. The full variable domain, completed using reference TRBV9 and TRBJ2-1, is DSGVTQTPKHLITATGQRVTLRCSPRSGDLSVYWYQQSLDQGLQFLIQYYNGEERAKGNILERFSAQQFPDLHSELNLSSLELGDSALYFCASSVSGLAHNEQFFGPGTRLTVL.

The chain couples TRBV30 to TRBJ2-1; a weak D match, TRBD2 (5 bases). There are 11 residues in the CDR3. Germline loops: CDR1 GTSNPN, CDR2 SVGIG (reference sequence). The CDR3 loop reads CALEKPNEQFF. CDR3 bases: TGTGCACTAGAAAAACCGAATGAGCAGTTCTTC.

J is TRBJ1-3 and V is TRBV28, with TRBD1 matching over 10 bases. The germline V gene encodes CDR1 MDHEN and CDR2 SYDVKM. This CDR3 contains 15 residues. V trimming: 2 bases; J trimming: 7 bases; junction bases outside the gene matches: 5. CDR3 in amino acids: CASSLRTGGRNTIYF. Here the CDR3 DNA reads TGTGCCAGCAGTTTAAGGACAGGGGGTAGGAACACCATATATTTT.

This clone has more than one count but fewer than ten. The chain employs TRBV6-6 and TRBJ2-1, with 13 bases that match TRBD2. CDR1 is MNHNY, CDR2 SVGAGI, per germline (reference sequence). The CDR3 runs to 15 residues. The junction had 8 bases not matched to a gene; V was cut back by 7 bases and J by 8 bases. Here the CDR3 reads CASTPGTSGMDEQFF. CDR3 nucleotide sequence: TGTGCCAGCACCCCCGGGACTAGCGGGATGGATGAGCAGTTCTTC.

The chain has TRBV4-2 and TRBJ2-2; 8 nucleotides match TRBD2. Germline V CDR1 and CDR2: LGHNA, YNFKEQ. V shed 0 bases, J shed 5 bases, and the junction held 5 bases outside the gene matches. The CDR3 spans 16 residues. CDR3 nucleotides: TGTGCCAGCAGCCAAGAGGCGGCGGGGGGTACCGGGGAGCTGTTTTTT. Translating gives CASSQEAAGGTGELFF.

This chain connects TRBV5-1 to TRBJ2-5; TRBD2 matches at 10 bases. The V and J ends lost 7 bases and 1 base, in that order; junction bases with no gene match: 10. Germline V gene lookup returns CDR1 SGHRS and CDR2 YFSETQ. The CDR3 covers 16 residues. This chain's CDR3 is CASRSLLAGLQETQYF. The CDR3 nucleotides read TGCGCCAGCCGGTCCTTACTAGCGGGGCTCCAAGAGACCCAGTACTTC.

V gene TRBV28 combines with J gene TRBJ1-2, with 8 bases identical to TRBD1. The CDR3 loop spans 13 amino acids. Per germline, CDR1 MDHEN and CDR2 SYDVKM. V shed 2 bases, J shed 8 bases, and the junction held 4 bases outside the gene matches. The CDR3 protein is CASSLGQGGGYTF. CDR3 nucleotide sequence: TGTGCCAGCAGTTTAGGACAGGGAGGGGGCTACACCTTC.

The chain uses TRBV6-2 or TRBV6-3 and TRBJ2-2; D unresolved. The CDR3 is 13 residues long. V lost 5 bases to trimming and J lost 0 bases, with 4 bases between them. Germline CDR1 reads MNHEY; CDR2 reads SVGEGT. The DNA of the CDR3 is TGTGCCAGCAGTCGTTCGAACACCGGGGAGCTGTTTTTT. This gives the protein CASSRSNTGELFF.

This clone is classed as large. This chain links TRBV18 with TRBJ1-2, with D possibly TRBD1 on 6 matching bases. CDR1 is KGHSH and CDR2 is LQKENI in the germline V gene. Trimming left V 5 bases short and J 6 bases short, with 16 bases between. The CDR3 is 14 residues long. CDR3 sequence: CASSATGLRNGYTF. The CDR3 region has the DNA TGTGCCAGCTCAGCCACAGGGTTGAGAAATGGCTACACCTTC.

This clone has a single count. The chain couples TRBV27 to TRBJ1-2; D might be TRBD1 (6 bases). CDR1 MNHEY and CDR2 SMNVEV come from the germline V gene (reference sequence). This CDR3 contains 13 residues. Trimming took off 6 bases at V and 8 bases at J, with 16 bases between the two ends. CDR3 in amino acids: CASSDRPFLGYTF. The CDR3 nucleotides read TGTGCCAGCAGCGACAGGCCCTTTTTGGGCTACACCTTC.

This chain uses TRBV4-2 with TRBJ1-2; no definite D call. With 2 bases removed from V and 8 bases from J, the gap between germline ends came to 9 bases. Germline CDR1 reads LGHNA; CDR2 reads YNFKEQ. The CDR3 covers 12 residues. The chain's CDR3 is CASSQNLLGYTF. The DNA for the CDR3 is TGTGCCAGCAGCCAAAATCTCTTGGGCTACACCTTC.

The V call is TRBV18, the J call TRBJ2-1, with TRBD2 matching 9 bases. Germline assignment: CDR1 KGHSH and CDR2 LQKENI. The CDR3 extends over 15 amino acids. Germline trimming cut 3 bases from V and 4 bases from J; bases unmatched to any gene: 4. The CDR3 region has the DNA TGTGCCAGCTCACCCCCAGCGGGGGGATACAATGAGCAGTTCTTC. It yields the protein CASSPPAGGYNEQFF.

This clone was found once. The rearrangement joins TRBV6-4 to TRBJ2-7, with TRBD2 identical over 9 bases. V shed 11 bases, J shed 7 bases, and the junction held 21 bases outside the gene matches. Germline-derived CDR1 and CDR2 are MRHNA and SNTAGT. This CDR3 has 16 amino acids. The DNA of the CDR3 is TGTGCCCGAGACCGAGGGGGGGTAGCGGGAGAGCGGGAGCAGTACTTC. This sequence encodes CARDRGGVAGEREQYF.

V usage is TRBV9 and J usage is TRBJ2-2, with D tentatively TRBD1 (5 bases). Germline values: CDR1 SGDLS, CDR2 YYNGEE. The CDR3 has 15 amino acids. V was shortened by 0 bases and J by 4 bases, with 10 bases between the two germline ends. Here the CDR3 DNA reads TGTGCCAGCAGCGTAGAGGGGTTGGGCACCGGGGAGCTGTTTTTT. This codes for CASSVEGLGTGELFF.

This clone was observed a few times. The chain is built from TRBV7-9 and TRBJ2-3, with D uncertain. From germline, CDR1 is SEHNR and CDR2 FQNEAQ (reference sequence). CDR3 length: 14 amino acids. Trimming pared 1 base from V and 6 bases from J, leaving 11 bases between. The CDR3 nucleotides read TGTGCCAGCAGCTTAGAGCGCGGTTCGGATACGCAGTATTTT. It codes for CASSLERGSDTQYF.

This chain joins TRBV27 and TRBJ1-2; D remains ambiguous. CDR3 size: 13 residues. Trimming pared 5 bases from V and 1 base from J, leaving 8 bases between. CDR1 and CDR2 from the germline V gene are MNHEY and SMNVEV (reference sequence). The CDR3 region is CASSEGVNYGYTF. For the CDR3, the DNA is TGTGCCAGCAGTGAGGGCGTTAACTATGGCTACACCTTC.

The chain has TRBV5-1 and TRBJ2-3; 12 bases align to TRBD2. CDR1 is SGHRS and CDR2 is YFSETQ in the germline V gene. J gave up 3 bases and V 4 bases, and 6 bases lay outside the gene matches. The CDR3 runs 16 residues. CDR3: CASSPRLAGVTDTQYF. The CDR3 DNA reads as TGCGCCAGCAGCCCCAGACTAGCGGGAGTGACAGATACGCAGTATTTT.

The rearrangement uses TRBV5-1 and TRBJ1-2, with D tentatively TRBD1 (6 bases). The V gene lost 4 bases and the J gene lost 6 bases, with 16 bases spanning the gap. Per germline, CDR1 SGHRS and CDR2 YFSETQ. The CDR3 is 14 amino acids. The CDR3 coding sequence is TGCGCCAGCAGCCCTGGTTGGGGGCGGGATGGCTACACCTTC. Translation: CASSPGWGRDGYTF.

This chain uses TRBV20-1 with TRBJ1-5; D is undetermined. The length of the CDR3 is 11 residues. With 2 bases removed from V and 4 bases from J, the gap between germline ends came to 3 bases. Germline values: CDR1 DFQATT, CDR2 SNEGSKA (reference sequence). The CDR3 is CSARRNQPQHF. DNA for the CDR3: TGCAGTGCTAGACGGAATCAGCCCCAGCATTTT.

The CDR3 DNA follows: TGTGCCAGCAGCCAAGAAGGGGGCCGCCCACCCACCGGGGAGCTGTTTTTT. Amino acids: CASSQEGGRPPTGELFF. The chain combines TRBV4-2 with TRBJ2-2; TRBD1 agrees at 7 bases. This CDR3 has 17 residues. Per germline, CDR1 LGHNA and CDR2 YNFKEQ. With V trimmed by 0 bases and J by 4 bases, 8 bases remained unmatched.

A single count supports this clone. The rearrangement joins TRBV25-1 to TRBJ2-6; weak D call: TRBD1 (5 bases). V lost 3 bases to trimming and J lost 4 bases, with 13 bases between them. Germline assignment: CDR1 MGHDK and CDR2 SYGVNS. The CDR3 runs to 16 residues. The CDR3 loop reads CASSEWAGQGANVLTF. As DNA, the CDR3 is TGTGCCAGCAGTGAGTGGGCAGGGCAAGGGGCCAACGTCCTGACTTTC.

The CDR3 nucleotides read TGTGCCATCAGGACGGGGAATAATGAAAAACTGTTTTTT. Translation gives CAIRTGNNEKLFF. This chain joins TRBV10-3 and TRBJ1-4; D is unclear. Trimming left V 6 bases short and J 4 bases short, with 9 bases between. This CDR3 region has 13 residues. Germline CDR1 is ENHRY and CDR2 is SYGVKD.

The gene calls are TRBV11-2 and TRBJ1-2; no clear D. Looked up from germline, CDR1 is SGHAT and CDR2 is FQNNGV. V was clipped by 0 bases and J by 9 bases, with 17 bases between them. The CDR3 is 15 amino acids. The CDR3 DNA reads TGTGCCAGCAGCTTAGATCGTCCAGCCCACTACAGCTACACCTTC. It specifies CASSLDRPAHYSYTF.

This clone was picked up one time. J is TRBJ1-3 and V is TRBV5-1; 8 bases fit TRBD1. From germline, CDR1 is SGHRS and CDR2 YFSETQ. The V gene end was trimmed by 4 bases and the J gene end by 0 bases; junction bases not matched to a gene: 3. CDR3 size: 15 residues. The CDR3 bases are TGCGCCAGCAGCCCCGGGACAGGCTCTGGAAACACCATATATTTT. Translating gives CASSPGTGSGNTIYF.

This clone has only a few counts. CDR3 region: CASRPGAGLAGVSNEQFF. The CDR3 nucleotides are TGTGCCAGTAGGCCTGGGGCGGGACTAGCGGGAGTTTCAAATGAGCAGTTCTTC. The chain carries TRBV19 and TRBJ2-1; 14 bases are a match to TRBD2. The length of the CDR3 is 18 residues. V was pared by 6 bases and J by 7 bases, with 14 bases of the junction left unmatched. Germline CDR1 LNHDA, CDR2 SQIVND (reference sequence).